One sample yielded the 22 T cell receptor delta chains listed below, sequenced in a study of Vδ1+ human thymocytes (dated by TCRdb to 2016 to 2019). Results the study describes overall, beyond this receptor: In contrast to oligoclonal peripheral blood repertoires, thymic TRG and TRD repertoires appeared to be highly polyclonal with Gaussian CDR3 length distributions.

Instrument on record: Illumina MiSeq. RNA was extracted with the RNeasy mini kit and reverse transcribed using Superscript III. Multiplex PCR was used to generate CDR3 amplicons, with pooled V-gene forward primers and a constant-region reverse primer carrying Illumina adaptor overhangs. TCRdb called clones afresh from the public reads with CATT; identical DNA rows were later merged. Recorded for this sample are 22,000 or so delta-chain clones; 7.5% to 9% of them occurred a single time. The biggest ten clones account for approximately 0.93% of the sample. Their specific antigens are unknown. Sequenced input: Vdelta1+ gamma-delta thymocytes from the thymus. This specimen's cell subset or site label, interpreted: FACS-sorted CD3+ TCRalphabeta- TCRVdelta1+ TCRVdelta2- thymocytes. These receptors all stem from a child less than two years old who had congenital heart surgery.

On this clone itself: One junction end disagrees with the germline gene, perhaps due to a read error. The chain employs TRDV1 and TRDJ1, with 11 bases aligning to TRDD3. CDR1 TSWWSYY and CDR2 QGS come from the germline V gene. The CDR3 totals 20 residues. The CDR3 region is CALGEPLTFLTWGIRDKLIF. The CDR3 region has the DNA TGTGCTCTTGGAGAACCCCTGACTTTCCTTACGTGGGGGATACGGGATAAACTCATCTTT.

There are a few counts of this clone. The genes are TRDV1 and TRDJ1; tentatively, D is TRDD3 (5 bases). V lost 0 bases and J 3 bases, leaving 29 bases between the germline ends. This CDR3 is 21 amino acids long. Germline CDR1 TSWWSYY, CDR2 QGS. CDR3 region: CALGELDPVRYWTSRPDKLIF. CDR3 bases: TGTGCTCTTGGGGAACTCGACCCTGTACGATACTGGACCTCCCGTCCCGATAAACTCATCTTT.

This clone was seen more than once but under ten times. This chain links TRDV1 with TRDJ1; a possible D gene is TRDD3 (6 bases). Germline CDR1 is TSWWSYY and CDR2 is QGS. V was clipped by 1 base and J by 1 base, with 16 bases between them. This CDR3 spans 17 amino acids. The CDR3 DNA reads TGTGCTCTTGGGGAACGCGTCCCGGGGGACGGCACCGATAAACTCATCTTT. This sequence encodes CALGERVPGDGTDKLIF.

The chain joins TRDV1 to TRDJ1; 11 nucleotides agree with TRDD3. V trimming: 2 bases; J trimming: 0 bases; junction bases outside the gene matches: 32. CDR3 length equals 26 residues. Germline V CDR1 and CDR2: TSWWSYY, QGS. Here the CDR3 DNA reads TGTGCTCTTGGGGAAGAGCTGGACCCCTCCTACGGATCTTCTGGGGGATACTTCCCGTACACCGATAAACTCATCTTT. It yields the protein CALGEELDPSYGSSGGYFPYTDKLIF.

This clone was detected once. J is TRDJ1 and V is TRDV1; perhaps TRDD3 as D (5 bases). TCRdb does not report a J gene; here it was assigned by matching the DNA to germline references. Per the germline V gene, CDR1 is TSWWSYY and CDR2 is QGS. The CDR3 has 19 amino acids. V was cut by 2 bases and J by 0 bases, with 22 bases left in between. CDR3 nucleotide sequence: TGTGCTCTTGGGGAATTGGATAGGGGGGTTATACTAAACACCGATAAACTCATCTTT. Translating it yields CALGELDRGVILNTDKLIF.

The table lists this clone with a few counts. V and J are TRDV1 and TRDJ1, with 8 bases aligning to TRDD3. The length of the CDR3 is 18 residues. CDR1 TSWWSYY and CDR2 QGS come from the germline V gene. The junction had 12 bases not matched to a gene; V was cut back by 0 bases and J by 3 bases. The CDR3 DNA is TGTGCTCTTGGGGAACTAGACCGGGGGATATGTGGGGCCGATAAACTCATCTTT. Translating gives CALGELDRGICGADKLIF.

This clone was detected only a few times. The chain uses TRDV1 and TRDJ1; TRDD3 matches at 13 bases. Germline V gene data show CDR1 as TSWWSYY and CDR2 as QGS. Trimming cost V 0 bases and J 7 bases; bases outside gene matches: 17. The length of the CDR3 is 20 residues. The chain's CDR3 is CALGELRLLRTGGYAGKLIF. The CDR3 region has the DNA TGTGCTCTTGGGGAACTTAGGCTACTTCGTACTGGGGGATACGCGGGTAAACTCATCTTT.

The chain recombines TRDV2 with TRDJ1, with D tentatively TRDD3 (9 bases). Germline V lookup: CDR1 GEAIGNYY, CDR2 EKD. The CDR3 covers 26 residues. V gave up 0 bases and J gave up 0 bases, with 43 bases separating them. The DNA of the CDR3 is TGTGCCTGTGACACCTTCATGGGAGGCCTTCCTAAGAGTGAGTGGGGGATATGTCGGTACACCGATAAACTCATCTTT. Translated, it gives CACDTFMGGLPKSEWGICRYTDKLIF.

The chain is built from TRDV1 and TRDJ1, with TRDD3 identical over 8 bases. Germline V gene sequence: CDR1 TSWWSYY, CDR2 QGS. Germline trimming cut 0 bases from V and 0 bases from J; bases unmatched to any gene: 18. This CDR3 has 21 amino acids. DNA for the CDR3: TGTGCTCTTGGGGAACTACCCCCCCATTTCGTACTGGGGGCCTACACCGATAAACTCATCTTT. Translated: CALGELPPHFVLGAYTDKLIF.

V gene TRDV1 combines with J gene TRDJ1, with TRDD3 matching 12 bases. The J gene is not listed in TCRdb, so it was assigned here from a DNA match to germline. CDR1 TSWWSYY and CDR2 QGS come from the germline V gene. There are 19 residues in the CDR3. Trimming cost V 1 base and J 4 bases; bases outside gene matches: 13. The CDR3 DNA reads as TGTGCTCTTGGGGAACGCGTCACCTACTGGGGGATACTTCGCGATAAACTCATCTTT. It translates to CALGERVTYWGILRDKLIF.

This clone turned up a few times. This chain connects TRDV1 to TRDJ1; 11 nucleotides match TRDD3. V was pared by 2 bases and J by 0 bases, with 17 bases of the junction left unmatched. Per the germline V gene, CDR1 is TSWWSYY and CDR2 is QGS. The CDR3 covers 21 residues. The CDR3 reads CALGEGVPYWGITLYTDKLIF. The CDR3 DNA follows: TGTGCTCTTGGGGAAGGGGTTCCCTACTGGGGGATAACCCTTTACACCGATAAACTCATCTTT.

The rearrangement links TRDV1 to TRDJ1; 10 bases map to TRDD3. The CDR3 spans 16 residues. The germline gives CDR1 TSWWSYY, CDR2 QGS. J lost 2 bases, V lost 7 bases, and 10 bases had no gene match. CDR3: CALAYWGIRTTDKLIF. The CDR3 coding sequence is TGTGCTCTTGCTTACTGGGGGATCCGTACAACCGATAAACTCATCTTT.

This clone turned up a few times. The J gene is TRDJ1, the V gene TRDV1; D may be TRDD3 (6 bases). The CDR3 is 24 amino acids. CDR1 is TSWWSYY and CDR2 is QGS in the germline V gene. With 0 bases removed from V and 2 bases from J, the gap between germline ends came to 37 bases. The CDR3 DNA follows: TGTGCTCTTGGGGAACTAGACGAGGACGTGCCCCTGATTCGATCTCTGGGGCTAACCGATAAACTCATCTTT. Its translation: CALGELDEDVPLIRSLGLTDKLIF.

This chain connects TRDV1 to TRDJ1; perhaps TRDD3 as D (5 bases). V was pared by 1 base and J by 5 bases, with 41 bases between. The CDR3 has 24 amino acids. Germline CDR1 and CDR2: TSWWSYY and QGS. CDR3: CALGEPCPHSPVPVRVVGRDKLIF. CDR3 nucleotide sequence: TGTGCTCTTGGGGAACCCTGCCCACATTCCCCCGTCCCGGTCCGAGTGGTGGGGAGGGATAAACTCATCTTT.

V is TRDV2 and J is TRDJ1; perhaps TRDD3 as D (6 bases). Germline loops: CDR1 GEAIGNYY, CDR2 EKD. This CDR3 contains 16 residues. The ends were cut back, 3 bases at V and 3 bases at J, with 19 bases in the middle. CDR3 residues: CACDAALSGGPDKLIF. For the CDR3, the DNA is TGTGCCTGTGACGCCGCCCTAAGTGGGGGCCCCGATAAACTCATCTTT.

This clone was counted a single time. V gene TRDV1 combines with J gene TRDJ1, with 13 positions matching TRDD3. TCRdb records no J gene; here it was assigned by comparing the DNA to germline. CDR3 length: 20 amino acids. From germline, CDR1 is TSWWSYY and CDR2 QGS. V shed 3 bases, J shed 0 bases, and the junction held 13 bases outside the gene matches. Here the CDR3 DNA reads TGTGCTCTTGGGGACTACCCTACTGGGGGATACGGCGGGTACACCGATAAACTCATCTTT. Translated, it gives CALGDYPTGGYGGYTDKLIF.

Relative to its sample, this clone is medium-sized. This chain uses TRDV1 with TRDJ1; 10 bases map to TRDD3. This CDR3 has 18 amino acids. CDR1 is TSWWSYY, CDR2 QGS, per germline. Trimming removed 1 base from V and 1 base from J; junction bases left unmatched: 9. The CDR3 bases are TGTGCTCTTGGGGAACGGTCTTTCCACTGGGGGATCACCGATAAACTCATCTTT. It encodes CALGERSFHWGITDKLIF.

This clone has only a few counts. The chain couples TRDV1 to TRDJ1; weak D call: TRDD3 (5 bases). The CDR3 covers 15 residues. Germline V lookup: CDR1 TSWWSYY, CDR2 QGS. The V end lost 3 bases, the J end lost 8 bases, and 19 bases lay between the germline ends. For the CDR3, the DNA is TGTGCTCTTGGGGACCGGGCATGGGGACACCCAAAACTCATCTTT. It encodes CALGDRAWGHPKLIF.

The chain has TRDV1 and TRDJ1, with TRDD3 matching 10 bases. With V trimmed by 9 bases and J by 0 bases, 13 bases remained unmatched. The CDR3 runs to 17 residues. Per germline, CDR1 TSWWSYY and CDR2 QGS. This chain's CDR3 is CALGTGLGDKHTDKLIF. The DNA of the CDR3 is TGTGCTCTGGGAACAGGCCTGGGGGATAAGCACACCGATAAACTCATCTTT.

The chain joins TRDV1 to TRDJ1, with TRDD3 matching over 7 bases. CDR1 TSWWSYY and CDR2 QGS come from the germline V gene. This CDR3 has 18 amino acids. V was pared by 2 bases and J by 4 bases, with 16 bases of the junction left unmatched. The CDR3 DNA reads TGTGCTCTTGGGGAAGGGGGATCCTCCGGGGCCTCTCTCGATAAACTCATCTTT. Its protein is CALGEGGSSGASLDKLIF.

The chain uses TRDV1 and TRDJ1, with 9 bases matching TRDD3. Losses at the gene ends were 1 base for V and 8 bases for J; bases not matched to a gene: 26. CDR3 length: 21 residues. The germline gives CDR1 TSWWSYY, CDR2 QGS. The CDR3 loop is CALGEPPLTLAGGCGVGKLIF. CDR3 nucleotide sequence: TGTGCTCTTGGGGAACCCCCACTCACGCTTGCTGGGGGATGTGGAGTGGGGAAACTCATCTTT.

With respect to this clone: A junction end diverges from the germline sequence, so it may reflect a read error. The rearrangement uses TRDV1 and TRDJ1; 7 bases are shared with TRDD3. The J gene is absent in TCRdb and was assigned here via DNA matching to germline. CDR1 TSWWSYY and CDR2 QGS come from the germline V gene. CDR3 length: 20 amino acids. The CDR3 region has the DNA TGCGCTCTTGGGGAATCACCCGCACTGGGGAGTAAACCGTACACCGATAAACTCATCTTT. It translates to CALGESPALGSKPYTDKLIF.